Below are 20 T cell receptor beta chains sequenced from a single sample in a study of blood T cells in healthy people across ages. Combining a sample-barcoded 5' primer with a J-beta primer mix, a second PCR ran for about 6 to 12 cycles. One entry per CDR3 protein, called by TCRdb with MiXCR from the 5' RACE reads. Of roughly 2 million distinct CDR3 sequences listed, 49% are singletons. Sequencing was done on a sample of blood. The receptors originated from a woman in her 40s in good health.

The chain has TRBV10-1 and TRBJ2-7; 12 bases line up with TRBD1. V lost 6 bases to trimming and J lost 1 base; unmatched junction nucleotides: 16. In germline, CDR1 is WNHNN, CDR2 SYGVQD (reference sequence). The CDR3 length is 19 residues. The CDR3 here is CASSLVRWDRGRGSYEQYF. CDR3 DNA: TGCGCCAGCAGCCTTGTTCGTTGGGACAGGGGGCGCGGGTCCTACGAGCAGTACTTC.

The rearrangement uses TRBV2 and TRBJ1-5; D is perhaps TRBD1 (5 bases). CDR3 length: 15 residues. The germline V gene encodes CDR1 SNHLY and CDR2 FYNNEI. V was pared by 8 bases and J by 1 base, with 15 bases between. The CDR3 DNA reads TGTGCCAGCTGCCCAAGGGGATCGAGCAATCAGCCCCAGCATTTT. This encodes CASCPRGSSNQPQHF. The variable domain in full, completed from reference TRBV2 and TRBJ1-5, reads EPEVTQTPSHQVTQMGQEVILRCVPISNHLYFYWYRQILGQKVEFLVSFYNNEISEKSEIFDDQFSVERPDGSNFTLKIRSTKLEDSAMYFCASCPRGSSNQPQHFGDGTRLSIL.

The chain combines TRBV4-3 with TRBJ1-4; no reliable D call. Looked up from germline, CDR1 is LGHNA and CDR2 is YSLEER. The CDR3 runs 13 residues. V was cut by 2 bases and J by 8 bases, with 9 bases left in between. The CDR3 DNA reads as TGCGCCAGCAGCCAAAATATGGGGGAAAAACTGTTTTTT. Translation gives CASSQNMGEKLFF.

The V and J genes are TRBV4-2 and TRBJ1-4, with D possibly TRBD1 on 5 matching bases. V was clipped by 2 bases and J by 8 bases, with 18 bases between them. Germline CDR1 is LGHNA and CDR2 is YNFKEQ. This CDR3 region has 16 residues. Here the CDR3 reads CASSQSPSQGGEKLFF. CDR3 bases: TGTGCCAGCAGCCAATCCCCGTCGCAGGGAGGGGAAAAACTGTTTTTT.

This chain uses TRBV5-1 with TRBJ1-2, with D unresolved. This CDR3 is built from 12 residues. The V and J ends lost 4 bases and 4 bases respectively, with 8 bases between them. Germline CDR1 is SGHRS and CDR2 is YFSETQ. CDR3 bases: TGCGCCAGCAGCCCGGACGCCTATGGCTACACCTTC. It specifies CASSPDAYGYTF.

The chain is built from TRBV4-3 and TRBJ2-3, with TRBD1 matching over 9 bases. Looked up from germline, CDR1 is LGHNA and CDR2 is YSLEER. The CDR3 has 17 amino acids. Losses at the gene ends were 0 bases for V and 1 base for J; bases not matched to a gene: 5. The CDR3 DNA is TGCGCCAGCAGCCAAGATCCGGGACAGGGCGGCACAGATACGCAGTATTTT. Protein sequence: CASSQDPGQGGTDTQYF.

A few counts support this clonotype. This sequence joins TRBV28 and TRBJ2-5, with 14 bases identical to TRBD2. The CDR3 spans 17 residues. The junction had 11 bases not matched to a gene; V was cut back by 5 bases and J by 6 bases. Germline CDR1 and CDR2: MDHEN and SYDVKM. The CDR3 DNA sequence: TGTGCCAGCAGTCCCACCAGGACTAGCGGGGGGCACAAGACCCAGTACTTC. It encodes CASSPTRTSGGHKTQYF. The variable domain in full, with the rest retrieved from reference TRBV28 and TRBJ2-5, is DVKVTQSSRYLVKRTGEKVFLECVQDMDHENMFWYRQDPGLGLRLIYFSYDVKMKEKGDIPEGYSVSREKKERFSLILESASTNQTSMYLCASSPTRTSGGHKTQYFGPGTRLLVL.

V is TRBV3-1 and J is TRBJ2-1, with a weak D call TRBD2 (5 bases). The V end was cut by 1 base, the J end by 10 bases, with 17 bases between. The germline V gene has CDR1 LGHDT and CDR2 YNNKEL (reference sequence). CDR3 length equals 15 residues. The CDR3 bases are TGTGCCAGCAGCCAAGGGCGAGGACTTCTTGGCGAGCAGTTCTTC. Amino acid sequence: CASSQGRGLLGEQFF.

In this sample, this clonotype turned up a few times. The chain links TRBV29-1 to TRBJ2-5; D ambiguous. This CDR3 is 12 amino acids long. Looked up from germline, CDR1 is SQVTM and CDR2 is ANQGSEA. Trimming removed 4 bases from V and 5 bases from J, with 11 bases in between. The CDR3 coding sequence is TGCAGCGTTGTGGTAGTGGGGGAGACCCAGTACTTC. Its translation is CSVVVVGETQYF.

A few counts support this clonotype. V and J are TRBV7-9 and TRBJ1-2; possibly TRBD1 for D (6 bases). The CDR3 consists of 14 residues. Germline CDR1 and CDR2: SEHNR and FQNEAQ (reference sequence). V gave up 5 bases and J gave up 4 bases, with 14 bases separating them. As DNA, the CDR3 is TGTGCCAGCAGCCCTGACAGGAGACCCTATGGCTACACCTTC. This encodes CASSPDRRPYGYTF.

J is TRBJ2-7 and V is TRBV7-9; D is uncertain. The germline V and J ends were trimmed by 6 bases and 1 base, with 22 bases remaining between them. CDR3 length: 17 amino acids. Germline V gene data show CDR1 as SEHNR and CDR2 as FQNEAQ (reference sequence). The CDR3 sequence is CASSSDGYPATSYEQYF. The CDR3 region has the DNA TGTGCCAGCAGTTCCGACGGGTATCCCGCCACGTCCTACGAGCAGTACTTC.

This clonotype was seen a handful of times. A junction end diverges from the germline sequence, so it may reflect a read error. The CDR3 protein is CGGSYNEQFF. The CDR3 DNA reads as TGTGGGGGCTCCTACAATGAGCAGTTCTTC. The chain combines TRBV29-1 with TRBJ2-1; D may be TRBD1 or TRBD2 (5 bases each). The CDR3 contains 10 residues. Looked up from germline, CDR1 is SQVTM and CDR2 is ANQGSEA.

This clonotype appeared a few times. The chain carries TRBV7-8 and TRBJ2-4; tentative D call: TRBD2 (6 bases). CDR3 size: 13 residues. V shed 2 bases and J shed 15 bases, with 17 bases lying between them. In germline, CDR1 is SGHVS, CDR2 FQNEAQ. CDR3 residues: CASSLPSPGLRYF. The CDR3 coding sequence is TGTGCCAGCAGCTTACCTTCTCCGGGACTTCGGTACTTC.

This clonotype was counted between two and nine times. V and J are TRBV10-3 and TRBJ2-7, with D possibly being TRBD1 (6 bases). Germline V gives CDR1 ENHRY, CDR2 SYGVKD. The V and J ends lost 5 bases and 3 bases respectively, with 11 bases between them. The CDR3 extends over 13 amino acids. CDR3 coding DNA: TGTGCCATCAGTCCGCAGGGGAGCTACGAGCAGTACTTC. The encoded protein is CAISPQGSYEQYF.

The CDR3 here is CSARGFPVSGIKTEAFF. For the CDR3, the DNA is TGCAGTGCTAGAGGTTTTCCAGTATCAGGGATAAAAACTGAAGCTTTCTTT. The gene calls are TRBV20-1 and TRBJ1-1, with D possibly being TRBD1 (5 bases). Trimming removed 1 base from V and 5 bases from J, with 23 bases in between. The CDR3 extends over 17 amino acids. Germline V CDR1 and CDR2: DFQATT, SNEGSKA (reference sequence).

This clonotype has only a few counts. The chain is built from TRBV15 and TRBJ2-1; 10 nucleotides match TRBD2. The germline V gene encodes CDR1 LNHNV and CDR2 YYDKDF (reference sequence). V trimming: 0 bases; J trimming: 4 bases; junction bases outside the gene matches: 3. CDR3 length equals 16 residues. CDR3 loop: CATSRESGGAYNEQFF. CDR3 nucleotide sequence: TGTGCCACCAGCAGAGAAAGCGGGGGGGCTTACAATGAGCAGTTCTTC.

The chain couples TRBV29-1 to TRBJ2-1, with 8 nucleotides matching TRBD1. J gave up 0 bases and V 6 bases, and 4 bases lay outside the gene matches. Looked up from germline, CDR1 is SQVTM and CDR2 is ANQGSEA. The CDR3 spans 14 residues. CDR3 in amino acids: CSVAGTGSYNEQFF. The CDR3 nucleotides are TGCAGCGTCGCCGGGACAGGCTCCTACAATGAGCAGTTCTTC.

The chain carries TRBV20-1 and TRBJ2-7; 8 bases are a match to TRBD2. Germline V gene lookup returns CDR1 DFQATT and CDR2 SNEGSKA (reference sequence). CDR3 size: 15 residues. The V segment lost 0 bases and the J segment 2 bases; nucleotides outside the gene matches: 6. The CDR3 reads CSAREIAGPPYEQYF. DNA for the CDR3: TGCAGTGCTAGAGAAATAGCGGGGCCTCCCTACGAGCAGTACTTC.

The chain recombines TRBV4-3 with TRBJ2-7; possible D gene TRBD2, 7 bases. V was cut by 1 base and J by 0 bases, with 16 bases left in between. Germline V gene sequence: CDR1 LGHNA, CDR2 YSLEER. The CDR3 sequence is 17 residues long. Here the CDR3 reads CASSQAPGGLSSYEQYF. CDR3 DNA sequence: TGCGCCAGCAGCCAAGCTCCGGGGGGCCTAAGCTCCTACGAGCAGTACTTC.

This chain uses TRBV20-1 with TRBJ2-7; D is undetermined. CDR1 and CDR2 from the germline V gene are DFQATT and SNEGSKA (reference sequence). There are 14 residues in the CDR3. The V gene lost 2 bases and the J gene lost 0 bases, with 11 bases spanning the gap. CDR3 region: CSARLAAGSYEQYF. DNA for the CDR3: TGCAGTGCTAGACTCGCAGCAGGCTCCTACGAGCAGTACTTC.